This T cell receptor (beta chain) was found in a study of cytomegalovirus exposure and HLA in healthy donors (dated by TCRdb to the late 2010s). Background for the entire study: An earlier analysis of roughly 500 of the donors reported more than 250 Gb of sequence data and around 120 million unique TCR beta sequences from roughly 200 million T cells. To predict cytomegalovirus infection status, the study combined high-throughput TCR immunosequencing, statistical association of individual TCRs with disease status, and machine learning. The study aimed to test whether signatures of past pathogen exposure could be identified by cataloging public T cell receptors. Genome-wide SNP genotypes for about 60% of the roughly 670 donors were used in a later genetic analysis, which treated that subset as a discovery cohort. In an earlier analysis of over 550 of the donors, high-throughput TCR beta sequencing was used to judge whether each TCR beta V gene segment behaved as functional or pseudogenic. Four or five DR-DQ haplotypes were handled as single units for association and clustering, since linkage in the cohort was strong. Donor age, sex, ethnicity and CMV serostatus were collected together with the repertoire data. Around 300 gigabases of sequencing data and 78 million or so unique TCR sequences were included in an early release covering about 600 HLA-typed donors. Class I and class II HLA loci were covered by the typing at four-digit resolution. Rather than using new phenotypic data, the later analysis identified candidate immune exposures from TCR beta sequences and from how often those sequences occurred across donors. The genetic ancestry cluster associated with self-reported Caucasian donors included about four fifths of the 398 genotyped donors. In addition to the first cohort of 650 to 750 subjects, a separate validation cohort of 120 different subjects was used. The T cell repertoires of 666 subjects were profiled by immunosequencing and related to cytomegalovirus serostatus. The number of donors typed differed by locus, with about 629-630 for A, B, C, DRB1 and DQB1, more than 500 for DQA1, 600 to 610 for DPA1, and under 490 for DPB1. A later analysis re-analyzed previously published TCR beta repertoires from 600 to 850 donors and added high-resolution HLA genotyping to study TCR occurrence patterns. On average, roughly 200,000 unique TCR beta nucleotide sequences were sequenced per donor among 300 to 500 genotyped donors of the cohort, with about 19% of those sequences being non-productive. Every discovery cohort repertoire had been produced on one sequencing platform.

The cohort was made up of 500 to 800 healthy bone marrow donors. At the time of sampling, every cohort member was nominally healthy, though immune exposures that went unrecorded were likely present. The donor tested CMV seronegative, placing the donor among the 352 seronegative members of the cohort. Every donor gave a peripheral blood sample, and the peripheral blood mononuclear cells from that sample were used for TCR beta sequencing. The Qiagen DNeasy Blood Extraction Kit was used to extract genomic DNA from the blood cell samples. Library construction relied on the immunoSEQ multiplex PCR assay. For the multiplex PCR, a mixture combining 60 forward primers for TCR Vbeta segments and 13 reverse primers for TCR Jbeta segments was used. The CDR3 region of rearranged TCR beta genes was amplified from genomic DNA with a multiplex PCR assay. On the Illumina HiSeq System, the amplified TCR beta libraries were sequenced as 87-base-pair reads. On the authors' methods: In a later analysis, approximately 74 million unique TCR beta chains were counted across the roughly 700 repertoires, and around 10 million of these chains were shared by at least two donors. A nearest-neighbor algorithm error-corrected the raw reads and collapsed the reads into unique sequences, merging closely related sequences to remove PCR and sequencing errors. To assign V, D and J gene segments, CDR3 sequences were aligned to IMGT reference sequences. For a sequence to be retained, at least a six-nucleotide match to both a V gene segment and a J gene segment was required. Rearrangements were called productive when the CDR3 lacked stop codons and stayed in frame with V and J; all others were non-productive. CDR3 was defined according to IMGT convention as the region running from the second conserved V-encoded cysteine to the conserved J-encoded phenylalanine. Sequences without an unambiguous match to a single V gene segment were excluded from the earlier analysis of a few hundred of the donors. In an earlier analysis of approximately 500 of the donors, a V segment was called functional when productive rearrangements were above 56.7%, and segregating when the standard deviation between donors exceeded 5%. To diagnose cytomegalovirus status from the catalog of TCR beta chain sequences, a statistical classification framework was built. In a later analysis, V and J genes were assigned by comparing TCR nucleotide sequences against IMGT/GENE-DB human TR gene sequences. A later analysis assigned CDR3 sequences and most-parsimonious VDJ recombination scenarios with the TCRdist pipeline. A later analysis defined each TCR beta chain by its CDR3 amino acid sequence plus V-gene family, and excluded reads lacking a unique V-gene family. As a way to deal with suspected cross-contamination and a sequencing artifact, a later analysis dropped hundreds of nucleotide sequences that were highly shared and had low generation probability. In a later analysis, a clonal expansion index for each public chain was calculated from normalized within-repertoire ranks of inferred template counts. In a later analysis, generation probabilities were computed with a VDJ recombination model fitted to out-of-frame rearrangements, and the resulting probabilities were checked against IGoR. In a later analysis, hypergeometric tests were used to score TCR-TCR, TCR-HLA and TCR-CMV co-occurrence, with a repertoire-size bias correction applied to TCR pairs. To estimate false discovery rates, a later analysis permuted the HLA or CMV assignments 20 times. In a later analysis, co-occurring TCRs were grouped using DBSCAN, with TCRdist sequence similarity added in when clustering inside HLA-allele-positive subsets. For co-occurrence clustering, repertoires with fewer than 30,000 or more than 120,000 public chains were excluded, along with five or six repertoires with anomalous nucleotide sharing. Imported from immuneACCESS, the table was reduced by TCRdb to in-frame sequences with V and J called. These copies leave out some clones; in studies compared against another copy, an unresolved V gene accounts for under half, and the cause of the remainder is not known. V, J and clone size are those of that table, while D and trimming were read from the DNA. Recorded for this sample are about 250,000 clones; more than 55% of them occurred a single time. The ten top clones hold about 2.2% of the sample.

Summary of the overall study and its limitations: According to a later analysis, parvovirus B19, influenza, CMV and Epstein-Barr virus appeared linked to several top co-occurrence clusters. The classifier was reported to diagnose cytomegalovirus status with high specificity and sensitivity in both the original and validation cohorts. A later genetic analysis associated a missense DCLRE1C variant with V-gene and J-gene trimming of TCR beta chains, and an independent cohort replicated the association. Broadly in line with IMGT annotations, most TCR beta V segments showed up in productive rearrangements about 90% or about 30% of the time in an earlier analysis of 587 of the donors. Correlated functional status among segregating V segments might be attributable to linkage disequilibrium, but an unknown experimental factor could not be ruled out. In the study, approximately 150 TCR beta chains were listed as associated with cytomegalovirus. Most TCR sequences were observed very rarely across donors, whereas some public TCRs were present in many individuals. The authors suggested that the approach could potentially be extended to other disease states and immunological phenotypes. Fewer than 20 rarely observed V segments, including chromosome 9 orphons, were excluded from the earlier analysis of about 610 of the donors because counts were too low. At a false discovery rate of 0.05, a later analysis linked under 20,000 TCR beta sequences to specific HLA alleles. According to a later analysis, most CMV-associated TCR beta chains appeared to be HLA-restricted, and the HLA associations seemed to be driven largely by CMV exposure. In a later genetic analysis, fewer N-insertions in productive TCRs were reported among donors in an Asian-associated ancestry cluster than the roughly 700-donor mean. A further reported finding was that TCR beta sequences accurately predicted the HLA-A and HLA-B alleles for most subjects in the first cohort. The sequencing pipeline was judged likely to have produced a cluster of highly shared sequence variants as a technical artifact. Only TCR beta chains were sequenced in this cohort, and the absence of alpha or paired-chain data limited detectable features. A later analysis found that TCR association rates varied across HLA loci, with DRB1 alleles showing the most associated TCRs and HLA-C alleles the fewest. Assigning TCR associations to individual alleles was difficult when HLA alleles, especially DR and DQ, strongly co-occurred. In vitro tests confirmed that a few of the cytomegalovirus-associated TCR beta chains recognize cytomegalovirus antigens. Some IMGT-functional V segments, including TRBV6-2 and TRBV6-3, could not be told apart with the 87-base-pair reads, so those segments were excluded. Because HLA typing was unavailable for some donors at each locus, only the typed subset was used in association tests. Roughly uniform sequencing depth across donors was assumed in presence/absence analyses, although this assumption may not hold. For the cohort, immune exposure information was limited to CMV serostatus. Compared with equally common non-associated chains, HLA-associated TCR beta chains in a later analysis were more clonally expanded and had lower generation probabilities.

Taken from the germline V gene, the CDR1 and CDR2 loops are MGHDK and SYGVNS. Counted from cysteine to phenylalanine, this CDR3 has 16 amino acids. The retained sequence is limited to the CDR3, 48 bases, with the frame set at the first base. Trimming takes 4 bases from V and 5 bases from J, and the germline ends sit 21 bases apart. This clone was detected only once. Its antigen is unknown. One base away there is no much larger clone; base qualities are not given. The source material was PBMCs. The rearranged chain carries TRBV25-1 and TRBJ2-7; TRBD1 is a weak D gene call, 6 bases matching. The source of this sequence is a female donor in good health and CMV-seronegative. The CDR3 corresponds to CASSVGKETGPHEQYF. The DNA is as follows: TGTGCCAGCAGTGTGGGAAAGGAGACAGGCCCACACGAGCAGTACTTC.